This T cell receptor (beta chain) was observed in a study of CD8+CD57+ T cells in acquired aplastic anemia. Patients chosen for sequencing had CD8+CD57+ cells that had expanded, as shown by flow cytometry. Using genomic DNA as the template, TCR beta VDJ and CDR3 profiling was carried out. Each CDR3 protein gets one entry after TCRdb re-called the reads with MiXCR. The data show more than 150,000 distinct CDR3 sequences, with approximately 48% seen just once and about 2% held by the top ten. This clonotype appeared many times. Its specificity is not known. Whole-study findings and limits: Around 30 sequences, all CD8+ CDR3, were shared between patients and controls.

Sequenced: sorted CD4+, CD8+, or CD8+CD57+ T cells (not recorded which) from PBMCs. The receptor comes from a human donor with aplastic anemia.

The CDR3 protein is CASGLSRGDDRDTGELFF. The CDR3 coding sequence is TGTGCCAGCGGACTGAGCAGGGGGGATGATAGAGACACCGGGGAGCTGTTTTTT. The rearrangement uses TRBV7-2 and TRBJ2-2; a possible D gene is TRBD1 (7 bases). Trimming shortened V by 8 bases and J by 3 bases, and 25 bases separated the two germline ends. Germline values: CDR1 SGHTA, CDR2 FQGNSA. The CDR3 consists of 18 residues.